This TCR beta chain was profiled in a study of CD8+ T cells in alopecia areata. cDNA prepared by RNA extraction and subsequent reverse transcription served as the template for sequencing. Assay: immunoSEQ multiplex PCR; the TCRdb copy retains only in-frame clones and omits some. The profile shows 130,000 or so clones, around 50% of them singletons. The V gene lost 5 bases and the J gene lost 9 bases, with 14 bases spanning the gap. The CDR3 totals 13 residues. Germline CDR1 and CDR2: SGHRS and YFSETQ. Source material: NKG2D-low CD8+ T cells sorted from blood. This chain connects TRBV5-1 to TRBJ2-2; perhaps TRBD2 as D (6 bases). This receptor was identified in a human donor with alopecia areata. The CDR3 nucleotides are TGCGCCAGCAGAGACAGCGGGCAGCGGGAGCTGTTTTTT. This translates into CASRDSGQRELFF.